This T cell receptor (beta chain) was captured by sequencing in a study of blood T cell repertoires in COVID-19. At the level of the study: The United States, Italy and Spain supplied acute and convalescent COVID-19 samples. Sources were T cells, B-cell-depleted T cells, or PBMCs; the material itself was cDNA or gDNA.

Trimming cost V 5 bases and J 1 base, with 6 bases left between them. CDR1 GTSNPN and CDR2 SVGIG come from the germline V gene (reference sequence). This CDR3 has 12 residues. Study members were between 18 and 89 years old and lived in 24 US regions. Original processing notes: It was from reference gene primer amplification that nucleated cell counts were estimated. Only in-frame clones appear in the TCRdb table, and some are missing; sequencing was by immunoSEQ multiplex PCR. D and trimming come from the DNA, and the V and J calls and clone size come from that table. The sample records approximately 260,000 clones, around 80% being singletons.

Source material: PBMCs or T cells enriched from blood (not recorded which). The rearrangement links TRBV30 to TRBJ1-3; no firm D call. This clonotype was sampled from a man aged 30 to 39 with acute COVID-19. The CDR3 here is CAWGPSGNTIYF. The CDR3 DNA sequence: TGTGCCTGGGGGCCTTCTGGAAACACCATATATTTT.